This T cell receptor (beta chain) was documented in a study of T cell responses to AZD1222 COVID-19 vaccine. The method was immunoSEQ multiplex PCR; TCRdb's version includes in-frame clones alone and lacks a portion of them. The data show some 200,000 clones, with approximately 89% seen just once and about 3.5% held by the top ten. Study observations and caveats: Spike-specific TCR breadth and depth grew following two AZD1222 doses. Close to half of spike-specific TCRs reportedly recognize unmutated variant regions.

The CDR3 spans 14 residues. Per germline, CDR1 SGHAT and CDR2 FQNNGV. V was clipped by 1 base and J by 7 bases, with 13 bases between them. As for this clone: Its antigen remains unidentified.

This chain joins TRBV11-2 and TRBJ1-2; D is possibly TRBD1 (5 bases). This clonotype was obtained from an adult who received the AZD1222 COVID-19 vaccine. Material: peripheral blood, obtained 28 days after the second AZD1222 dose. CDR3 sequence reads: CASSLATGRVGYTF. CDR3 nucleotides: TGTGCCAGCAGCTTAGCGACGGGCAGGGTTGGCTACACCTTC.